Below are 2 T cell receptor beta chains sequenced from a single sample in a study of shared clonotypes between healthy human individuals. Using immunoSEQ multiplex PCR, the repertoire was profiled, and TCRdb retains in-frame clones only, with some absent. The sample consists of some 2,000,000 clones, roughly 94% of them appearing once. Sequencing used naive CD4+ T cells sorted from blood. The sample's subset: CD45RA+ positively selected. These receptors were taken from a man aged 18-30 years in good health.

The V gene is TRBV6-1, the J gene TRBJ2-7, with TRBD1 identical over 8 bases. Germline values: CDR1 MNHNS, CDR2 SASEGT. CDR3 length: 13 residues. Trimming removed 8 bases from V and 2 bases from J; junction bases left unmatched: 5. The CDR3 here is CASGTGKAYEQYF. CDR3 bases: TGTGCCAGCGGGACAGGCAAAGCCTACGAGCAGTACTTC.

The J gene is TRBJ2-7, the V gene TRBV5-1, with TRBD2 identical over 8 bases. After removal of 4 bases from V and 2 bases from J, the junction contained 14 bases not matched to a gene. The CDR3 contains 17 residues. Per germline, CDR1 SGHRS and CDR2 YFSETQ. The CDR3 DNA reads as TGCGCCAGCAGCCTAGGTCCAAGCGGGGGCTCCACCTACGAGCAGTACTTC. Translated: CASSLGPSGGSTYEQYF.